The sequence of this T cell receptor beta chain was determined in a study of CDR3 diversity in severe acne. TCRdb re-called the PCR reads with MiXCR, one entry per CDR3 protein. Here the sample spans more than 85,000 distinct CDR3 sequences, 51% being singletons. This clonotype was counted ten times or more. The germline V and J ends were trimmed by 0 bases and 3 bases, with 9 bases remaining between them. This CDR3 contains 16 residues. In germline, CDR1 is MNHNY, CDR2 SVGAGI (reference sequence). The sequence was obtained from a male donor with acne. The chain joins TRBV6-6 to TRBJ1-6; a possible D gene is TRBD1 (5 bases). The material sequenced was blood. CDR3 sequence reads: CASSYSRDLYNSPLHF. The DNA of the CDR3 is TGTGCCAGCAGTTACTCACGGGACCTCTATAATTCACCCCTCCACTTT.